The sequence of this T cell receptor beta chain was determined in a study of cytomegalovirus exposure and HLA in healthy donors. Study-level findings and limits: A later analysis linked roughly 17,000 TCR beta sequences to HLA alleles at 0.05 false discovery rate. Productive status was seen about 90% or about 30% of the time for most TCR beta V segments in an earlier analysis. Sequencing probably produced one cluster of sequence variants that were highly shared.

PCR used 60 Vbeta primers and 13 Jbeta primers. Some clones are missing from TCRdb's copy, which holds only in-frame ones; the method was immunoSEQ multiplex PCR. In the table there are about 85,000 clones, 80% of which are singletons. With respect to this clone: Its antigen is not identified.

This TCR derives from a woman aged 45-60 years in good health and CMV-seropositive. The sequencing input was PBMCs.

The DNA for the CDR3 is TGCAGCGTAAAGACAGGGGGAACCAATTCACCCCTCCACTTT. The encoded protein is CSVKTGGTNSPLHF. The chain carries TRBV29-1 and TRBJ1-6; 9 nucleotides line up with TRBD1. V lost 6 bases to trimming and J lost 7 bases; unmatched junction nucleotides: 7. Germline CDR1 and CDR2: SQVTM and ANQGSEA. This CDR3 is built from 14 residues.